This TCR beta chain was retrieved from a study of cytomegalovirus exposure and HLA in healthy donors (dated 2017 in TCRdb). Context from the whole study: According to a later analysis, the 120 or so validation repertoires were produced on the same platform as the 680 or so repertoires of the first cohort. The study aimed to test whether cataloging public T cell receptors could reveal signatures of past pathogen exposure. The study combined high-throughput TCR immunosequencing, statistical association of individual TCRs with disease status, and machine learning to predict cytomegalovirus infection status. A separate validation cohort of more than 100 different subjects was used in addition to the roughly 620-subject first cohort. What the authors observed across the whole study: A later analysis had no HLA typing for the validation cohort, so co-occurrence there was scored across all 130 or so repertoires. In a later analysis, TCRs clustered in the first cohort were found to also tend to co-occur in the roughly 130 validation repertoires, with 90% to 95% of cluster scores above 0. The study gave a list of more than 150 TCR beta chains associated with cytomegalovirus. A few of the identified cytomegalovirus-associated TCR beta chains were confirmed in vitro to be specific for cytomegalovirus antigens. Most TCR sequences were observed very rarely across donors, whereas some public TCRs were present in many individuals. The authors suggested that the approach could potentially be extended to other disease states and immunological phenotypes. The classifier was reported to diagnose cytomegalovirus status with high specificity and sensitivity in both the original cohort and the validation cohort.

Receptor amplification or capture employed the immunoSEQ multiplex PCR assay. The study's processing was this. A statistical classification framework was developed to diagnose cytomegalovirus status using the catalog of TCR beta chain sequences. TCRdb took this table from immuneACCESS and kept in-frame rearrangements with V and J called. Such tables lack part of the clones; where checked against another copy, unresolved V genes explain under half of the gap, and the rest is unexplained. The V and J calls and clone size are taken from that table; D and trimming were inferred from the DNA. Recorded for this sample are 57,000 or so clones; 85% to 95% of them occurred a single time. The ten largest account for around 2% of the sample. Concerning this clone itself: Its specific antigen is unknown. Base-call qualities are not available, and no considerably larger clone is one nucleotide away.

The donors were included in the validation cohort of approximately 120 subjects, a group kept apart from the approximately 700-subject first cohort. V loses 1 base, J loses 4 bases, and the germline ends lie 7 bases apart. Taken from the germline V gene (reference sequence), the CDR1 and CDR2 loops are LNHDA and SQIVND. Including cysteine and phenylalanine, the CDR3 has 13 amino acids. Here the CDR3 DNA is all that survives: 39 bases in frame from base 1. Sequencing input: PBMCs. The chain is encoded by TRBV19 joined to TRBJ1-1, with no confidently assigned D gene. This clonotype originated in a man aged 18 to 29 in good health and CMV-seronegative. The encoded CDR3 is CASSIVVGTEAFF. In nucleotides, the sequence is TGTGCCAGTAGTATAGTAGTCGGCACTGAAGCTTTCTTT.